A selection of T cell receptor beta chains follows, all from one sample in a study of shared clonotypes between healthy human individuals. Repertoires were generated with immunoSEQ multiplex PCR, while TCRdb's copy carries only in-frame clones and drops some. This table has around 600,000 clones, 85% to 95% appearing once. Material: naive CD8+ T cells sorted from blood. The source of these receptors is a young woman in good health. CDR3s include the opening cysteine and the closing phenylalanine or tryptophan. The D gene is left open where the match is weak. Size is stated for part of the rows, as once, few or many counts, or as a class when the clone is expanded.

>15|TRBJ2-1|TRBV27|once|TRBD2
CASSRLAGGRNEQFF
TGTGCCAGCAGTAGATTAGCGGGAGGGCGGAATGAGCAGTTCTTC
>11|TRBJ2-7|TRBV10-1|NA|NA
CASSDGYEQYF
TGCGCCAGCAGTGACGGTTACGAGCAGTACTTC
>14|TRBJ1-5|TRBV9|NA|NA
CASSAQGEGQPQHF
TGTGCCAGCAGCGCCCAGGGAGAAGGACAGCCCCAGCATTTT
>15|TRBJ2-1|TRBV10-1|NA|TRBD2
CASSDGGGTYNEQFF
TGCGCCAGCAGTGACGGCGGGGGGACCTACAATGAGCAGTTCTTC
>15|TRBJ2-7|TRBV30|NA|NA
CAWHDGSKRRDEQYF
TGTGCCTGGCACGACGGGAGCAAAAGGAGGGACGAGCAGTACTTC
>14|TRBJ1-4|TRBV7-9|few|TRBD1
CASRAGTGYEKLFF
TGTGCCAGCAGGGCCGGGACAGGGTACGAAAAACTGTTTTTT
>11|TRBJ1-1|TRBV28|NA|NA
CASSLLRAAFF
TGTGCCAGCAGTTTATTGCGGGCAGCTTTCTTT
>16|TRBJ2-3|TRBV19|NA|TRBD1
CASSMRTGGTTDTQYF
TGTGCCAGTAGTATGAGGACAGGGGGCACAACAGATACGCAGTATTTT
>16|TRBJ2-6|TRBV2|NA|TRBD2
CASKVAGDSGANVLTF
TGTGCCAGCAAGGTAGCGGGAGACTCTGGGGCCAACGTCCTGACTTTC
>13|TRBJ1-1|TRBV10-2|NA|NA
CASSESWNTEAFF
TGCGCCAGCAGTGAGTCTTGGAACACTGAAGCTTTCTTT
>14|TRBJ2-3|TRBV7-9|NA|TRBD2
CASSLLAGVDTQYF
TGTGCCAGCAGCTTACTAGCGGGAGTAGATACGCAGTATTTT
>14|TRBJ2-7|TRBV19|NA|TRBD1
CASSMGTGVYEQYF
TGTGCCAGTAGTATGGGGACAGGAGTTTACGAGCAGTACTTC
>15|TRBJ2-7|TRBV9|NA|NA
CASSPTTGFSYEQYF
TGTGCCAGCAGCCCAACGACAGGATTCTCCTACGAGCAGTACTTC
>12|TRBJ1-1|TRBV19|NA|NA
CASARGNTEAFF
TGTGCCAGTGCACGGGGGAACACTGAAGCTTTCTTT
>14|TRBJ2-7|TRBV9|once|TRBD1
CASSAGQGPYEQYF
TGTGCCAGCAGCGCAGGACAGGGCCCCTACGAGCAGTACTTC
>14|TRBJ2-3|TRBV5-6|NA|TRBD2
CASSFPRGEDTQYF
TGTGCCAGCAGCTTTCCGCGGGGGGAGGATACGCAGTATTTT
>15|TRBJ1-1|TRBV19|NA|NA
CASSVRGVSNTEAFF
TGTGCCAGTAGTGTGAGGGGGGTTTCGAACACTGAAGCTTTCTTT
>14|TRBJ2-7|TRBV28|NA|NA
CASSFLGSKYEQYF
TGTGCCAGCAGTTTTCTGGGATCCAAGTACGAGCAGTACTTC
>16|TRBJ2-1|TRBV10-2|NA|NA
CASSESSSDRRNEQFF
TGCGCCAGCAGTGAGTCGTCGAGCGACAGAAGGAATGAGCAGTTCTTC
>15|TRBJ1-2|TRBV6-5|NA|NA
CASSYGQAFNYGYTF
TGTGCCAGCAGTTACGGGCAGGCCTTTAACTATGGCTACACCTTC
>18|TRBJ2-6|TRBV19|NA|TRBD1
CASSPFGTGYSGANVLTF
TGTGCCAGTAGTCCCTTTGGGACAGGCTACTCTGGGGCCAACGTCCTGACTTTC
>15|TRBJ1-2|TRBV27|few|TRBD1
CASSPRQGVYYGYTF
TGTGCCAGCAGTCCCCGACAGGGGGTCTACTATGGCTACACCTTC
>16|TRBJ1-2|TRBV27|few|TRBD1
CASRRLLTDREYGYTF
TGTGCCAGCAGAAGGCTTCTTACGGACAGGGAATATGGCTACACCTTC
>15|TRBJ2-3|TRBV5-1|NA|NA
CASSRTGTNADTQYF
TGCGCCAGCAGCCGAACCGGGACAAACGCAGATACGCAGTATTTT
>16|TRBJ1-5|TRBV28|NA|NA
CASRDGWGLVNQPQHF
TGTGCCAGCAGGGACGGGTGGGGGCTCGTCAATCAGCCCCAGCATTTT
>17|TRBJ1-1|TRBV19|NA|TRBD1
CASSTRTGGRIDTEAFF
TGTGCCAGTAGTACCCGGACAGGGGGCAGGATTGACACTGAAGCTTTCTTT
>14|TRBJ1-2|TRBV6-5|once|TRBD1
CASRSGTGGDGYTF
TGTGCCAGCAGGTCCGGGACAGGGGGCGATGGCTACACCTTC
>15|TRBJ2-1|TRBV5-4|NA|NA
CASSFYGSHYNEQFF
TGTGCCAGCAGCTTTTACGGGAGCCACTACAATGAGCAGTTCTTC
>13|TRBJ2-2|TRBV2|NA|NA
CASEGGRREELFF
TGTGCCAGCGAGGGAGGCCGGAGGGAGGAGCTGTTTTTT
>15|TRBJ2-6|TRBV27|NA|NA
CASSHGVNGANVLTF
TGTGCCAGCAGCCACGGGGTGAATGGGGCCAACGTCCTGACTTTC
>15|TRBJ2-2|TRBV27|NA|NA
CASSFSQMGTGELFF
TGTGCCAGCAGTTTTAGCCAGATGGGCACCGGGGAGCTGTTTTTT
>16|TRBJ1-2|TRBV5-6|once|NA
CASSWGTGHAKDGYTF
TGTGCCAGCAGCTGGGGAACAGGCCATGCGAAGGATGGCTACACCTTC
>14|TRBJ2-5|TRBV27|NA|TRBD1
CASSLSGTVETQYF
TGTGCCAGCAGTTTATCAGGGACAGTGGAGACCCAGTACTTC
>13|TRBJ1-4|TRBV6-5|NA|NA
CASRSLGDEKLFF
TGTGCCAGCAGGTCCCTTGGCGACGAAAAACTGTTTTTT
>15|TRBJ2-7|TRBV28|NA|NA
CASSLFGSETYEQYF
TGTGCCAGCAGTTTATTCGGCAGCGAAACCTACGAGCAGTACTTC
>14|TRBJ1-2|TRBV19|NA|NA
CASSISGEVYGYTF
TGTGCCAGTAGTATCTCCGGGGAGGTTTATGGCTACACCTTC
>8|TRBJ1-2|TRBV29-1|NA|NA
CSVDGYTF
TGCAGCGTTGATGGCTACACCTTC
>16|TRBJ2-5|TRBV7-9|NA|NA
CASSLVIGSQEETQYF
TGTGCCAGCAGCTTAGTTATCGGGAGCCAAGAGGAGACCCAGTACTTC
>13|TRBJ1-1|TRBV4-1|few|TRBD1
CASSRTGDTEAFF
TGCGCCAGCAGTCGCACAGGGGACACTGAAGCTTTCTTT
>14|TRBJ2-7|TRBV28|NA|NA
CASSLGTDTYEQYF
TGTGCCAGCAGTTTGGGGACTGACACATACGAGCAGTACTTC
>16|TRBJ2-5|TRBV27|NA|TRBD2
CASSPRSSGTFGTQYF
TGTGCCAGCAGTCCGCGTTCCAGCGGGACCTTCGGGACCCAGTACTTC
>13|TRBJ2-5|TRBV2|NA|NA
CASRGPMGETQYF
TGTGCCAGCAGGGGCCCGATGGGCGAGACCCAGTACTTC
>13|TRBJ1-2|TRBV19|NA|NA
CANTSGGVLGYTF
TGTGCCAATACCTCTGGGGGGGTATTAGGCTACACCTTC
>15|TRBJ2-7|TRBV14|NA|NA
CASSQDFTGTYEQYF
TGTGCCAGCAGCCAAGACTTTACCGGGACCTACGAGCAGTACTTC
>14|TRBJ1-1|TRBV27|NA|TRBD1
CASSPGTANTEAFF
TGTGCCAGCAGTCCAGGGACAGCGAACACTGAAGCTTTCTTT
>16|TRBJ1-5|TRBV4-1|NA|NA
CASSQDGKGVGQPQHF
TGCGCCAGCAGCCAAGATGGTAAGGGGGTAGGGCAGCCCCAGCATTTT
>13|TRBJ2-7|TRBV30|NA|NA
CAWRNQGSYEQYF
TGTGCCTGGAGAAATCAGGGCTCCTACGAGCAGTACTTC
>14|TRBJ2-7|TRBV29-1|NA|TRBD2
CSVVEIAGGYEQYF
TGCAGCGTTGTAGAGATAGCGGGAGGTTACGAGCAGTACTTC